A selection of T cell receptor beta chains follows, all from one sample in a study of blood T cell repertoires in COVID-19. TCRdb's table, derived via immunoSEQ multiplex PCR, lists solely in-frame clones and lacks some. Found here are 240,000 or so clones, about four fifths of them singletons; the top ten hold 3.4%. Sequencing input: peripheral blood. The receptors were sampled from a woman in her late teens or twenties with acute or convalescent COVID-19. Each CDR3 is given with its conserved first and last residue. The order of the fields is V gene, CDR3 length, J gene, CDR3 protein.

TRBV7-3	13	TRBJ2-3	CASSSIGGDTQYF
TRBV7-9	18	TRBJ2-4	CASSPRTSGEVAKNIQYF
TRBV9	15	TRBJ2-5	CASSVGDRRQETQYF
TRBV5-1	16	TRBJ1-6	CASSLAPGRFNSPLHF
TRBV7-2	17	TRBJ2-5	CASNGLGLAGGGETQYF
TRBV7-2	12	TRBJ2-1	CASSQGVWEQFF
TRBV7-6	18	TRBJ2-2	CASSLGTSGSWDTGELFF
TRBV4-3	13	TRBJ1-4	CASSQVTDEKLFF
TRBV3-1/TRBV3-2	15	TRBJ1-1	CASSQNTGMNTEAFF
TRBV24-1	14	TRBJ2-2	CATSDPRTGGELFF
TRBV15	15	TRBJ1-5	CATSRGGTGTWAQHF
TRBV10-1	19	TRBJ2-1	CASSERGAGLAGAYNEQFF
TRBV10-3	16	TRBJ2-3	CAISEGDNPSTDTQYF
TRBV7-9	11	TRBJ2-1	CASSQGNEQFF
TRBV13	14	TRBJ1-2	CASTERDKLYGYTF
TRBV4-3	15	TRBJ1-1	CASSQEGTGRGEAFF
TRBV11-2	17	TRBJ1-1	CASSSGVDRGLGAEAFF
TRBV9	15	TRBJ2-5	CASSADLGSQETQYF
TRBV10-1	12	TRBJ2-1	CASSAGNNEQFF
TRBV7-8	15	TRBJ2-6	CASSRGHSGANVLTF
TRBV27	13	TRBJ1-1	CASRTQPNTEAFF
TRBV9	14	TRBJ1-5	CASSKGQAPRPQHF
TRBV7-9	15	TRBJ2-1	CASSSSTGDRNEQFF
TRBV7-2	14	TRBJ2-1	CASSLLGSPNEQFF